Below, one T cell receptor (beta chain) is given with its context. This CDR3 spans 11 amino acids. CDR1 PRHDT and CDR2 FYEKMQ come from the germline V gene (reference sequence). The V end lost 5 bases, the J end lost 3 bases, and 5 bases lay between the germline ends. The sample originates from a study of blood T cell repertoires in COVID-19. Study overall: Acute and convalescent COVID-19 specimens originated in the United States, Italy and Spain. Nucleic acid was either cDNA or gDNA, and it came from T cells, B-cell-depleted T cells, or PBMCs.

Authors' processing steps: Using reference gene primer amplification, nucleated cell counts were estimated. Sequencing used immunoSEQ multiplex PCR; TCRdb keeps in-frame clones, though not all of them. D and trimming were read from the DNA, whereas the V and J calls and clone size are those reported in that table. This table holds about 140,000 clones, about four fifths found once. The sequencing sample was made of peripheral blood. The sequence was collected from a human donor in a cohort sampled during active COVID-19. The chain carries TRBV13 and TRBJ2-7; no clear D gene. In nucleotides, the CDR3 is TGTGCCAGCAGCCGTTTCTACGAGCAGTACTTC. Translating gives CASSRFYEQYF. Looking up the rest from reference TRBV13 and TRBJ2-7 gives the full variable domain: AAGVIQSPRHLIKEKRETATLKCYPIPRHDTVYWYQQGPGQDPQFLISFYEKMQSDKGSIPDRFSAQQFSDYHSELNMSSLELGDSALYFCASSRFYEQYFGPGTRLTVT.